These T cell receptor beta chains were read from a single sample in a study of blood T cell repertoires in COVID-19. Here immunoSEQ multiplex PCR was the method, and the copy in TCRdb shows in-frame clones only, minus some. The table includes approximately 240,000 clones, approximately 80% detected once. The sequenced sample was peripheral blood. These receptors were obtained from a woman aged 80 or over with active or convalescent COVID-19. Both conserved end residues are part of each CDR3. The D gene is left open where the match is weak. For some rows the clone size is stated as once, few or many, or as a class when expanded; others skip it.

d_call: NA
j_call: TRBJ1-6
v_call: TRBV19
clone_size: NA
cdr3_aa: CASSNPGTWRNSPLHF
cdr3_nt: TGTGCCAGTAGTAACCCCGGTACCTGGAGAAATTCACCCCTCCACTTT

d_call: NA
j_call: TRBJ2-3
v_call: TRBV30
clone_size: NA
cdr3_aa: CAWSVYWGADTQYF
cdr3_nt: TGTGCCTGGAGTGTCTATTGGGGGGCAGATACGCAGTATTTT

d_call: TRBD1
j_call: TRBJ1-5
v_call: TRBV18
clone_size: NA
cdr3_aa: CASSPTGGEPQHF
cdr3_nt: TGTGCCAGCTCACCTACAGGGGGCGAGCCCCAGCATTTT

d_call: NA
j_call: TRBJ1-1
v_call: TRBV29-1
clone_size: NA
cdr3_aa: CRRRTNTEAFF
cdr3_nt: TGCAGGAGGCGAACGAACACTGAAGCTTTCTTT

d_call: TRBD2
j_call: TRBJ2-3
v_call: TRBV5-1
clone_size: once
cdr3_aa: CASSPTSGTFAQYF
cdr3_nt: TGCGCCAGCAGCCCGACTAGCGGGACGTTTGCGCAGTATTTT

d_call: TRBD1
j_call: TRBJ2-7
v_call: TRBV19
clone_size: NA
cdr3_aa: CASSSPGQGQYEQYF
cdr3_nt: TGTGCCAGTTCCTCTCCGGGACAGGGACAATACGAGCAGTACTTC

d_call: TRBD2
j_call: TRBJ2-1
v_call: TRBV11-2
clone_size: NA
cdr3_aa: CASSFLAGATGNEQFF
cdr3_nt: TGTGCCAGCAGCTTTTTAGCGGGAGCTACAGGTAATGAGCAGTTCTTC

d_call: TRBD1
j_call: TRBJ2-5
v_call: TRBV28
clone_size: NA
cdr3_aa: CASSFPPEQGTETQYF
cdr3_nt: TGTGCCAGCAGTTTCCCTCCCGAACAGGGGACAGAGACCCAGTACTTC

d_call: NA
j_call: TRBJ1-2
v_call: TRBV16
clone_size: NA
cdr3_aa: CASSHGGNYGYTF
cdr3_nt: TGTGCCAGCAGCCACGGGGGAAACTATGGCTACACCTTC

d_call: TRBD1
j_call: TRBJ1-1
v_call: TRBV5-1
clone_size: once
cdr3_aa: CASRQGPNTEAFF
cdr3_nt: TGCGCCAGTCGACAGGGGCCGAACACTGAAGCTTTCTTT

d_call: NA
j_call: TRBJ1-1
v_call: TRBV4-2
clone_size: NA
cdr3_aa: CASSQDVAGYGAFF
cdr3_nt: TGTGCCAGCAGCCAAGACGTGGCGGGGTACGGAGCTTTCTTT

d_call: NA
j_call: TRBJ1-6
v_call: TRBV18
clone_size: once
cdr3_aa: CASSPLAGDSPLHF
cdr3_nt: TGTGCCAGCTCACCATTGGCAGGGGATTCACCCCTCCACTTT

d_call: TRBD1
j_call: TRBJ2-5
v_call: TRBV4-2
clone_size: NA
cdr3_aa: CASSFGQGEGETQYF
cdr3_nt: TGTGCCAGCAGCTTTGGACAGGGGGAGGGAGAGACCCAGTACTTC

d_call: TRBD1
j_call: TRBJ1-2
v_call: TRBV27
clone_size: once
cdr3_aa: CASSQRRGLSYTF
cdr3_nt: TGTGCCAGCAGTCAACGGAGGGGGCTGAGCTACACCTTC

d_call: NA
j_call: TRBJ2-6
v_call: TRBV5-5
clone_size: NA
cdr3_aa: CASTKAGANVLTF
cdr3_nt: TGTGCCAGCACTAAAGCTGGGGCCAACGTCCTGACTTTC

d_call: NA
j_call: TRBJ1-6
v_call: TRBV18
clone_size: NA
cdr3_aa: CASSPEGPPLHF
cdr3_nt: TGTGCCAGCTCACCAGAGGGTCCACCCCTCCACTTT

d_call: NA
j_call: TRBJ2-7
v_call: TRBV29-1
clone_size: NA
cdr3_aa: CSVLGQRYEQYF
cdr3_nt: TGCAGCGTTCTAGGACAGAGGTACGAGCAGTACTTC

d_call: NA
j_call: TRBJ1-6
v_call: TRBV4-3
clone_size: NA
cdr3_aa: CASSQVGDTYNSPLHF
cdr3_nt: TGCGCCAGCAGCCAAGTGGGGGACACTTATAATTCACCCCTCCACTTT

d_call: NA
j_call: TRBJ2-7
v_call: TRBV18
clone_size: NA
cdr3_aa: CASQRLLDSTYEQYF
cdr3_nt: TGTGCCAGCCAAAGGCTCTTGGACAGCACCTACGAGCAGTACTTC

d_call: NA
j_call: TRBJ1-1
v_call: TRBV18
clone_size: NA
cdr3_aa: CASSLQGDSNTEAFF
cdr3_nt: TGTGCCAGCTCACTACAGGGAGATTCGAACACTGAAGCTTTCTTT

d_call: TRBD2
j_call: TRBJ2-1
v_call: TRBV7-2
clone_size: NA
cdr3_aa: CASSSRLAGYEQFF
cdr3_nt: TGTGCCAGCAGCTCCCGACTAGCGGGATATGAGCAGTTCTTC

d_call: NA
j_call: TRBJ1-1
v_call: TRBV19
clone_size: NA
cdr3_aa: CASSIRGGITEAFF
cdr3_nt: TGTGCCAGTAGTATACGTGGGGGGATCACTGAAGCTTTCTTT

d_call: TRBD1
j_call: TRBJ2-7
v_call: TRBV27
clone_size: NA
cdr3_aa: CASSQGTGEGEQYF
cdr3_nt: TGTGCCAGCAGTCAGGGGACAGGGGAGGGTGAGCAGTACTTC

d_call: NA
j_call: TRBJ2-7
v_call: TRBV5-4
clone_size: NA
cdr3_aa: CASSLATGVGRGEQYF
cdr3_nt: TGTGCCAGCAGCTTGGCCACCGGTGTGGGTAGAGGAGAGCAGTACTTC

d_call: NA
j_call: TRBJ2-1
v_call: TRBV15
clone_size: NA
cdr3_aa: CATATGFTPESYNEQFF
cdr3_nt: TGTGCCACCGCTACGGGATTCACGCCCGAATCCTACAATGAGCAGTTCTTC

d_call: TRBD1
j_call: TRBJ1-4
v_call: TRBV28
clone_size: NA
cdr3_aa: CASSFRTGSGEKLFF
cdr3_nt: TGTGCCAGCAGTTTCAGGACAGGGTCGGGTGAAAAACTGTTTTTT

d_call: NA
j_call: TRBJ2-7
v_call: TRBV27
clone_size: once
cdr3_aa: CASSPQGNEQYF
cdr3_nt: TGTGCCAGCAGCCCCCAGGGAAACGAGCAGTACTTC

d_call: TRBD2
j_call: TRBJ2-1
v_call: TRBV3-1/TRBV3-2
clone_size: NA
cdr3_aa: CASSLLAGGYNEQFF
cdr3_nt: TGTGCCAGCAGTCTACTAGCGGGGGGCTACAATGAGCAGTTCTTC

d_call: NA
j_call: TRBJ2-7
v_call: TRBV11-2
clone_size: NA
cdr3_aa: CASSLDLAYEQYF
cdr3_nt: TGTGCCAGCAGCTTAGATCTAGCCTACGAGCAGTACTTC

d_call: TRBD2
j_call: TRBJ2-3
v_call: TRBV7-6
clone_size: NA
cdr3_aa: CASSLIAGGSTDTQYF
cdr3_nt: TGTGCCAGCAGCTTAATAGCGGGAGGCTCCACAGATACGCAGTATTTT

d_call: TRBD2
j_call: TRBJ2-3
v_call: TRBV5-1
clone_size: NA
cdr3_aa: CASSFYLAGGADTQYF
cdr3_nt: TGCGCCAGCAGTTTCTATCTAGCGGGAGGTGCAGATACGCAGTATTTT

d_call: TRBD2
j_call: TRBJ2-1
v_call: TRBV9
clone_size: NA
cdr3_aa: CASSADGKRGGPSEQFF
cdr3_nt: TGTGCCAGCAGCGCCGATGGGAAGCGGGGGGGCCCGAGCGAGCAGTTCTTC

d_call: TRBD1
j_call: TRBJ1-1
v_call: TRBV19
clone_size: NA
cdr3_aa: CASSPRDRRWSTEAFF
cdr3_nt: TGTGCCAGTAGTCCCCGGGACAGGCGGTGGAGCACTGAAGCTTTCTTT

d_call: NA
j_call: TRBJ1-6
v_call: TRBV2
clone_size: NA
cdr3_aa: CASSESSYNSPLHF
cdr3_nt: TGTGCCAGCAGTGAGAGCTCCTATAATTCACCCCTCCACTTT